Below are 17 T cell receptor beta chains sequenced from a single sample in a study of blood T cell repertoires in COVID-19. Here immunoSEQ multiplex PCR was the method, and the copy in TCRdb shows in-frame clones only, minus some. Seen here are some 30,000 clones, around 90% observed once, and the top ten hold about 2.4%. The sample taken for sequencing was peripheral blood. The receptors derive from a man aged 50 or older with active COVID-19.

The V call is TRBV7-6, the J call TRBJ1-3; no reliable D call. Trimming took 5 bases from V and 0 from J, leaving 11 bases between them. Germline values: CDR1 SGHVS, CDR2 FNYEAQ. The length of the CDR3 is 15 residues. The CDR3 loop is CASSLDIVSGNTIYF. CDR3 sequence (DNA): TGTGCCAGCAGCCTAGACATCGTCTCTGGAAACACCATATATTTT.

The gene calls are TRBV29-1 and TRBJ1-1; D might be TRBD1 (6 bases). In germline, CDR1 is SQVTM, CDR2 ANQGSEA. The CDR3 has 18 amino acids. V lost 5 bases to trimming and J lost 0 bases, with 25 bases between them. As DNA, the CDR3 is TGCAGCGTTCTAACTAAAGCAGGGGAACGGGTGCTGAACACTGAAGCTTTCTTT. Its translation: CSVLTKAGERVLNTEAFF. Full variable domain (missing parts from reference TRBV29-1 and TRBJ1-1): SAVISQKPSRDICQRGTSLTIQCQVDSQVTMMFWYRQQPGQSLTLIATANQGSEATYESGFVIDKFPISRPNLTFSTLTVSNMSPEDSSIYLCSVLTKAGERVLNTEAFFGQGTRLTVV.

This chain connects TRBV11-2 to TRBJ2-3, with TRBD2 matching 12 bases. Germline values: CDR1 SGHAT, CDR2 FQNNGV. V gave up 5 bases and J gave up 5 bases; unmatched junction bases: 2. The CDR3 spans 14 residues. The DNA of the CDR3 is TGTGCCAGCAGCCAGACTAGCGGGGGAGATACGCAGTATTTT. Translated: CASSQTSGGDTQYF.

The chain uses TRBV29-1 and TRBJ1-5; 7 bases are shared with TRBD1. CDR1 is SQVTM, CDR2 ANQGSEA, per germline. Losses at the gene ends were 6 bases for V and 7 bases for J; bases not matched to a gene: 9. The CDR3 runs 13 residues. In DNA, the CDR3 is TGCAGCGTCCGACAGGGATTCGACCAGCCCCAGCATTTT. Its protein is CSVRQGFDQPQHF.

The count of this clone is one. The rearrangement links TRBV7-9 to TRBJ2-1; 9 bases align to TRBD2. This CDR3 has 15 amino acids. The V gene end was trimmed by 3 bases and the J gene end by 4 bases; junction bases not matched to a gene: 4. Germline V CDR1 and CDR2: SEHNR, FQNEAQ (reference sequence). The CDR3 loop is CASSFLAGYYNEQFF. The CDR3 DNA follows: TGTGCCAGCAGCTTCCTAGCGGGGTATTACAATGAGCAGTTCTTC.

The chain recombines TRBV11-2 with TRBJ2-3, with TRBD1 identical over 8 bases. Germline V CDR1 and CDR2: SGHAT, FQNNGV. The CDR3 length is 15 residues. V dropped 10 bases and J dropped 4; count of bases not matched to a gene: 13. CDR3 in DNA: TGTGCCATCCTGGGACAGGCCTCCTCCCCAGATACGCAGTATTTT. Translating it yields CAILGQASSPDTQYF.

This chain uses TRBV7-8 with TRBJ2-1; 10 bases fit TRBD2. The ends lost 9 bases at V and 5 bases at J; junction bases unmatched: 4. This CDR3 is built from 13 residues. Per germline, CDR1 SGHVS and CDR2 FQNEAQ. This CDR3 is CASPGTSDNEQFF. The CDR3 DNA reads as TGTGCCAGTCCCGGGACTAGCGACAATGAGCAGTTCTTC.

V is TRBV18 and J is TRBJ1-2; tentatively, D is TRBD1 (5 bases). V lost 3 bases and J 8 bases, leaving 10 bases between the germline ends. The V gene's germline CDR1 is KGHSH and CDR2 LQKENI. This CDR3 has 12 amino acids. CDR3 DNA: TGTGCCAGCTCACCGGAGGGGTCCGGCTACACCTTC. Translating gives CASSPEGSGYTF.

The chain combines TRBV19 with TRBJ2-7; 7 bases are shared with TRBD1. V dropped 4 bases and J dropped 2; count of bases not matched to a gene: 5. CDR1 and CDR2 (germline): LNHDA, SQIVND (reference sequence). The CDR3 runs to 14 residues. In DNA, the CDR3 is TGTGCCAGTAGTAAAGGGACAGTCGCCTACGAGCAGTACTTC. It translates to CASSKGTVAYEQYF.

This clone occurred once. This chain connects TRBV27 to TRBJ1-2; D is perhaps TRBD1 (5 bases). Germline lookup yields CDR1 MNHEY and CDR2 SMNVEV (reference sequence). This CDR3 spans 16 amino acids. V lost 6 bases and J 8 bases, leaving 25 bases between the germline ends. As DNA, the CDR3 is TGTGCCAGCAGCCCCCATGTGGGGACTGGGCTAAGAGGCTACACCTTC. This codes for CASSPHVGTGLRGYTF.

As regards this clone: One end of the junction fails to match germline, which may point to a read error. This chain links TRBV5-5 with TRBJ2-7; D might be TRBD1 (6 bases). This CDR3 comprises 14 residues. Germline values: CDR1 SGHKS, CDR2 YYEKEE (reference sequence). CDR3 DNA: TGTGCCAGCAGCTCCTACGGCAGGGGAGCGGAAGCACCCTTC. Translating gives CASSSYGRGAEAPF.

V is TRBV3-1 (or the pseudogene TRBV3-2) and J is TRBJ2-1; possible D gene TRBD1, 5 bases. Trimming left V 7 bases short and J 2 bases short, with 9 bases between. Germline CDR1 is LGHDT and CDR2 is YNNKEL (reference sequence). There are 13 residues in the CDR3. The CDR3 nucleotides read TGTGCCAGCAAGGGGATCGCCTACAATGAGCAGTTCTTC. This codes for CASKGIAYNEQFF.

The rearrangement links TRBV6-1 to TRBJ1-6; TRBD1 might be the D (6 bases). With 3 bases removed from V and 5 bases from J, the gap between germline ends came to 11 bases. This CDR3 contains 15 residues. CDR1 is MNHNS, CDR2 SASEGT, per germline. For the CDR3, the DNA is TGTGCCAGCAGTGACCAGGGGTCCAATAATTCACCCCTCCACTTT. This sequence encodes CASSDQGSNNSPLHF.

V gene TRBV5-1 combines with J gene TRBJ1-1, with D unclear. Germline CDR1 is SGHRS and CDR2 is YFSETQ. The CDR3 totals 13 residues. V was clipped by 0 bases and J by 1 base, with 4 bases between them. CDR3: CASSLGANTEAFF. CDR3 coding DNA: TGCGCCAGCAGCTTGGGGGCGAACACTGAAGCTTTCTTT.

This clone was counted a single time. The chain uses TRBV2 and TRBJ1-1; 7 bases align to TRBD1. Trimming took 6 bases from V and 1 from J; bases not matched to a gene: 8. The CDR3 length is 15 residues. CDR1 and CDR2 from the germline V gene are SNHLY and FYNNEI. The CDR3 loop reads CASRRDSQPNTEAFF. CDR3 coding DNA: TGTGCCAGCAGGAGGGACAGCCAACCGAACACTGAAGCTTTCTTT.

This chain connects TRBV28 to TRBJ1-4, with 8 positions matching TRBD1. The CDR3 contains 14 residues. V shed 8 bases, J shed 6 bases, and the junction held 8 bases outside the gene matches. The germline V gene has CDR1 MDHEN and CDR2 SYDVKM. CDR3: CASGSRGRDEKLFF. CDR3 in DNA: TGTGCCAGCGGTTCCAGGGGGCGAGATGAAAAACTGTTTTTT.

The chain couples TRBV10-3 to TRBJ2-7, with 10 positions matching TRBD1. Losses at the gene ends were 5 bases for V and 6 bases for J; bases not matched to a gene: 10. Germline V CDR1 and CDR2: ENHRY, SYGVKD. The CDR3 covers 15 residues. In nucleotides, the CDR3 is TGTGCCATCAGTCGGCTCGGACAGGGGGGTGGCGAGCAGTACTTC. Amino acid sequence: CAISRLGQGGGEQYF.